The clone carrying this T cell receptor (beta chain) was counted a few times. Its antigen is as yet unknown. CDR3 length: 16 residues. Germline CDR1 reads SGHAT; CDR2 reads FQNNGV. Trimming stripped 1 base from V and 2 bases from J, with 13 bases between. This sample is part of a study of early T cells in non-severe SARS-CoV-2 infection. Study in general: Sequencing was performed on bulk RNA from unsorted whole blood, leaving chains unpaired. Study-wide results and caveats: VDJdb-based matching was biased toward anti-spike CD8 responses and missed private and CD4 specificities.

cDNA molecules, individually, were tagged with unique molecular identifiers. Using its own MiXCR run on the 5' RACE reads, TCRdb lists one record per CDR3 protein. Of around 77,000 distinct CDR3 sequences detected, 10% appear once; the ten largest clones hold under 10%. The chain joins TRBV11-2 to TRBJ2-3, with D possibly being TRBD1 or TRBD2 (6 bases each). The sequencing here drew on whole blood, taken at baseline. The TCR comes from an adult who was a healthcare worker with PCR-confirmed SARS-CoV-2 infection or an uninfected control (not recorded which). CDR3 in amino acids: CASSLVGGLVTDTQYF. CDR3 sequence (DNA): TGTGCCAGCAGCTTAGTTGGGGGGCTAGTCACAGATACGCAGTATTTT. The whole variable domain, filled in from reference TRBV11-2 and TRBJ2-3, reads EAGVAQSPRYKIIEKRQSVAFWCNPISGHATLYWYQQILGQGPKLLIQFQNNGVVDDSQLPKDRFSAERLKGVDSTLKIQPAKLEDSAVYLCASSLVGGLVTDTQYFGPGTRLTVL.